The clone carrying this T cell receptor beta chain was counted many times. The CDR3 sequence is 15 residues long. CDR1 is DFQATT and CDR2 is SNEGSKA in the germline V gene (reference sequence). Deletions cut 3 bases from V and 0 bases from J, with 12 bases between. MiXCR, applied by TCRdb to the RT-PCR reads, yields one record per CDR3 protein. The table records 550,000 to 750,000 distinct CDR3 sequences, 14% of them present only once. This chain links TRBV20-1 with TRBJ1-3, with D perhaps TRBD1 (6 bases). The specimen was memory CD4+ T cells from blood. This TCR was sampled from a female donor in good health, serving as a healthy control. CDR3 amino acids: CSASSGEFSGNTIYF. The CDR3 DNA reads TGCAGTGCTAGCTCAGGGGAGTTCTCTGGAAACACCATATATTTT.